A selection of T cell receptor beta chains follows, all from one sample in a study of shared clonotypes between healthy human individuals. Clones were read by immunoSEQ multiplex PCR, and TCRdb kept only the in-frame ones, dropping some. The sample contains under 1,900,000 clones, around 98.5% of which appear only once. Sequenced material: naive CD4+ T cells sorted from blood. The receptors here all came from a man aged 25-45 years in good health. Each CDR3 is given with its conserved first and last residue. A D gene is named only where the DNA matches it firmly. Clone size appears in some rows only: once, few, many, or a class for an expanded clone.

J gene | clone size | D gene | V gene | CDR3 DNA | CDR3 protein
TRBJ2-7 | NA | TRBD2 | TRBV27 | TGTGCCAGCAGAGCTCGGACTAGCGGGACCCGCTACGAGCAGTACTTC | CASRARTSGTRYEQYF
TRBJ2-1 | NA | NA | TRBV5-4 | TGTGCCAGCAGCCCCCGGGACGACAATGAGCAGTTCTTC | CASSPRDDNEQFF
TRBJ1-1 | NA | TRBD1 | TRBV7-9 | TGTGCCAGCAGCCGGGACAGGGTGAACACTGAAGCTTTCTTT | CASSRDRVNTEAFF
TRBJ2-7 | NA | NA | TRBV5-1 | TGCGCCAGCAGCAGCGAGAGCTCCTACGAGCAGTACTTC | CASSSESSYEQYF
TRBJ2-2 | NA | TRBD2 | TRBV6-6 | TGTGCCAGCAGTTATAGCGGGGGGAACACCGGGGAGCTGTTTTTT | CASSYSGGNTGELFF
TRBJ2-4 | NA | NA | TRBV7-2 | TGTGCCAGCAGCTTCCGGGGGATAGCCAAAAACATTCAGTACTTC | CASSFRGIAKNIQYF
TRBJ1-4 | NA | NA | TRBV5-1 | TGCGCCAGCAGTCGAGAGGGGAATGAAAAACTGTTTTTT | CASSREGNEKLFF
TRBJ2-7 | NA | NA | TRBV2 | TGTGCCAGCCGGCTAGCGATCGACTACGAGCAGTACTTC | CASRLAIDYEQYF
TRBJ2-1 | NA | TRBD1 | TRBV5-1 | TGCGCCAGCAGCCCGGGACAGGGGCTCTTGAATGAGCAGTTCTTC | CASSPGQGLLNEQFF
TRBJ2-7 | NA | NA | TRBV14 | TGTGCCAGCAGCCACTCCCAGCGGTCCTACGAGCAGTACTTC | CASSHSQRSYEQYF
TRBJ1-2 | NA | NA | TRBV6-5 | TGTGCCAGCGCAGGGACGGGTCCTTATGGCTACACCTTC | CASAGTGPYGYTF
TRBJ2-6 | NA | NA | TRBV28 | TGTGCCAGCAGGCTCTCTGGGGCCAACGTCCTGACTTTC | CASRLSGANVLTF
TRBJ1-1 | once | NA | TRBV9 | TGTGCCAGCAGCGTAGACCCGGTACCGTGGGACACTGAAGCTTTCTTT | CASSVDPVPWDTEAFF
TRBJ2-1 | NA | TRBD2 | TRBV7-3 | TGTGCCAGCAGCTTACGAGCGGGAGAAGGGGACAATGAGCAGTTCTTC | CASSLRAGEGDNEQFF
TRBJ2-2 | NA | TRBD2 | TRBV2 | TGTGCCAGCAGTGAAGGTCTAGCGGATACCGGGGAGCTGTTTTTT | CASSEGLADTGELFF
TRBJ2-3 | NA | NA | TRBV11-2 | TGTGCCAGCAGCTTACTAGCAAAGGGCACAGATACGCAGTATTTT | CASSLLAKGTDTQYF
TRBJ2-7 | NA | NA | TRBV10-1 | TGCGCCAGCAGCCCAACTCCGGAGGACGAGCAGTACTTC | CASSPTPEDEQYF
TRBJ2-1 | NA | NA | TRBV10-3 | TGTGCCATAACGGACAGCTACAATGAGCAGTTCTTC | CAITDSYNEQFF
TRBJ1-1 | NA | TRBD1 | TRBV11-2 | TGTGCCAGCAGCCTCCCGGGACAGGGGGCTTTAGCTTTCTTT | CASSLPGQGALAFF
TRBJ2-6 | NA | TRBD1 | TRBV7-3 | TGTGCCAGCAGCTCCGGGACAGGGGAATTTTCTGGGGCCAACGTCCTGACTTTC | CASSSGTGEFSGANVLTF
TRBJ1-5 | NA | NA | TRBV4-1 | TGCGCCAGCAACCGAGGTCCCAATCAGCCCCAGCATTTT | CASNRGPNQPQHF
TRBJ2-1 | NA | NA | TRBV5-4 | TGTGCCATCCAGGGCCTAGCGCAAACTGGTGAGCAGTTCTTC | CAIQGLAQTGEQFF
TRBJ2-5 | once | NA | TRBV18 | TGTGCCAGCTCACCACAAGGGGGGCATTTCCAAGAGACCCAGTACTTC | CASSPQGGHFQETQYF
TRBJ2-7 | NA | NA | TRBV7-8 | TGTGCCAGCAGCTTATCACGAAATTCCCTCATAGTCTACGAGCAGTACTTC | CASSLSRNSLIVYEQYF
TRBJ1-1 | NA | NA | TRBV7-9 | TGTGCCAGCCGCACTCCGGGGAGTTCCACTGAAGCTTTCTTT | CASRTPGSSTEAFF
TRBJ2-7 | NA | NA | TRBV7-2 | TGTGCCAGCCCTCGAAGCGCACAGGTTGTGGACGAGCAGTACTTC | CASPRSAQVVDEQYF
TRBJ1-4 | NA | TRBD1 | TRBV18 | TGTGCCAGCTGGACAGGAGTTAATGAAAAACTGTTTTTT | CASWTGVNEKLFF